This T cell receptor beta chain stems from a study of T cell repertoires in cytomegalovirus infection. On the study more broadly: Public TCR beta signatures marked donors with CMV infection and the matching HLA. Regarding the study as a whole: CMV carriers with the relevant HLA were identified by cumulative public TCR beta family frequency. Dominating the ex vivo response were HLA-C-restricted CMV-specific TCR beta clonotypes.

Looked up from germline, CDR1 is DFQATT and CDR2 is SNEGSKA (reference sequence). The length of the CDR3 is 16 residues. Germline trimming cut 5 bases from V and 2 bases from J; bases unmatched to any gene: 8. With respect to this clonotype: The antigen remains unidentified.

TCRdb recomputed calls from the reads with MiXCR, one row per CDR3 protein. The profile covers hundreds of thousands of distinct CDR3 sequences, with around 24% appearing a single time and 7.5% to 9% taken by the ten largest. Sequenced material: CD8+ T cells from PBMCs. This clonotype was sampled from a human donor in good health (CMV status not recorded). Some clones in this sample may be carry-over from other donors' samples. The chain is built from TRBV20-1 and TRBJ2-1; TRBD2 matches 11 bases. The CDR3 loop reads CSALAGGLSPYNEQFF. CDR3 nucleotide sequence: TGCAGTGCTCTAGCGGGGGGCCTCAGTCCCTACAATGAGCAGTTCTTC.